The 5 T cell receptor beta chains listed next were all sequenced from one sample in a study of beta chain features in type 1 diabetes (dated by TCRdb to 2016 to 2019). Library preparation was by the immunoSEQ multiplex PCR assay. The High Capacity cDNA Reverse Transcription Kit was used to reverse transcribe all of the isolated RNA, meaning that expressed TCRB transcripts were what got sequenced. This immuneACCESS table, as held by TCRdb, lists in-frame sequences with V and J called but not all clones. Of the missing ones, under half trace to an unresolved V gene in checked studies; the others have no known cause. The sample has 900,000 or so clones on record, 15% to 20% of them singletons. The biggest ten clones account for about 0.025% of the sample. Sequencing was carried out using naive CD4+ T cells from blood. Interpreted using the paper, the cell subset or site label stands for: true naive CD4+ T cells. The receptors derive from a young woman in good health.

This clone appeared a few times. The chain employs TRBV5-1 and TRBJ2-7; D gene uncertain. CDR1 and CDR2 (germline): SGHRS, YFSETQ. This CDR3 spans 14 amino acids. Trimming left V 1 base short and J 4 bases short, with 12 bases between. CDR3 sequence: CASSLFPTAYEQYF. The CDR3 DNA is TGCGCCAGCAGCTTGTTCCCGACGGCATACGAGCAGTACTTC.

The chain is built from TRBV5-4 and TRBJ2-1, with 9 bases that match TRBD2. The junction had 11 bases not matched to a gene; V was cut back by 5 bases and J by 5 bases. The CDR3 has 16 residues. Germline V gives CDR1 SGHNT, CDR2 YYREEE (reference sequence). CDR3 nucleotides: TGTGCCAGCAGTTCAGCCCGGACTAGCGCGAACAATGAGCAGTTCTTC. It encodes CASSSARTSANNEQFF.

This clone was detected a few times. V gene TRBV7-2 combines with J gene TRBJ2-7, with 14 positions matching TRBD2. Germline V gene lookup returns CDR1 SGHTA and CDR2 FQGNSA. The J segment lost 2 bases and the V segment lost 8 bases, leaving 5 bases of the junction unmatched. There are 15 residues in the CDR3. For the CDR3, the DNA is TGTGCCAGCCGAGGGACTAGCGGGGGTGCCTACGAGCAGTACTTC. It is translated as CASRGTSGGAYEQYF.

This clone has just a few counts. The chain joins TRBV6-6 to TRBJ2-1; 16 bases align to TRBD2. Germline assignment: CDR1 MNHNY and CDR2 SVGAGI (reference sequence). J was trimmed by 8 bases and V by 11 bases; bases with no gene match: 9. There are 15 residues in the CDR3. The CDR3 region is CAAMGLAGGNYEQFF. DNA of the CDR3: TGTGCCGCAATGGGACTAGCGGGAGGGAATTATGAGCAGTTCTTC.

This clone has more than one count but fewer than ten. The chain employs TRBV4-3 and TRBJ1-1; no clear D gene. This CDR3 spans 14 amino acids. From germline, CDR1 is LGHNA and CDR2 YSLEER. Trimming left V 3 bases short and J 3 bases short, with 11 bases between. CDR3 sequence reads: CASSHPNRHTEAFF. CDR3 coding DNA: TGCGCCAGCAGCCATCCTAACAGACACACTGAAGCTTTCTTT.